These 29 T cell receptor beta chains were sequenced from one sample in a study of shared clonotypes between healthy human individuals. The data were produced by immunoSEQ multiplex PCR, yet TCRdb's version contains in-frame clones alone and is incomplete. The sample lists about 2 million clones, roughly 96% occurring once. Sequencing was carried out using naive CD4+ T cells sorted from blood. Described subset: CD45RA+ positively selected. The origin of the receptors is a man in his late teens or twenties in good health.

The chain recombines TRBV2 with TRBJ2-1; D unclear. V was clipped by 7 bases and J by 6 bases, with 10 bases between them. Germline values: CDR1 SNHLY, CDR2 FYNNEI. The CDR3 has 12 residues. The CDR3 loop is CASTSVGNEQFF. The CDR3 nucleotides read TGTGCCAGCACTTCTGTCGGCAATGAGCAGTTCTTC. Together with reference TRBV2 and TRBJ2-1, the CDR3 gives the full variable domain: EPEVTQTPSHQVTQMGQEVILRCVPISNHLYFYWYRQILGQKVEFLVSFYNNEISEKSEIFDDQFSVERPDGSNFTLKIRSTKLEDSAMYFCASTSVGNEQFFGPGTRLTVL.

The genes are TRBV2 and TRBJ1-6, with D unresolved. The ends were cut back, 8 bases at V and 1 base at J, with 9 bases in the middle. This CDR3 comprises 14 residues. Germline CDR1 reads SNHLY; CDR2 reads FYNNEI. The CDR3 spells CASGVGSYNSPLHF. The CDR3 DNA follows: TGTGCCAGCGGGGTCGGGTCCTATAATTCACCCCTCCACTTT.

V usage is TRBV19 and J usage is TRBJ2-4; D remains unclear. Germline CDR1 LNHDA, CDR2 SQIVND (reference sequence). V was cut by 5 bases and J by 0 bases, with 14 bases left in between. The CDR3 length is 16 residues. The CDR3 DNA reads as TGTGCCAGTAGTGGAACAGAGCTCCTAGCCAAAAACATTCAGTACTTC. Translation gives CASSGTELLAKNIQYF.

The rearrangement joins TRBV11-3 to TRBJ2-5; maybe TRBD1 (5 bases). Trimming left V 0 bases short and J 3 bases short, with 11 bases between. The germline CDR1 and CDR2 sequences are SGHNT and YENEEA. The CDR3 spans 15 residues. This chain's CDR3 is CASSLDSTEKETQYF. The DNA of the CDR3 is TGTGCCAGCAGCTTAGATTCGACAGAAAAAGAGACCCAGTACTTC.

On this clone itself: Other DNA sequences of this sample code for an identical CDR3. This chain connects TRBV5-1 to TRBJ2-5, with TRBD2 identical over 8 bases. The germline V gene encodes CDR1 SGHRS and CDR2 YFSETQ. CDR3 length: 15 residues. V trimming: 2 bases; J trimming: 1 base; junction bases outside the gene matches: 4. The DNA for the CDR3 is TGCGCCAGCAGCTTAATAGCGGGACCCCAAGAGACCCAGTACTTC. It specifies CASSLIAGPQETQYF.

For the CDR3, the DNA is TGTGCCTGGAGTCAGGGATATAACTATGGCTACACCTTC. Translating gives CAWSQGYNYGYTF. The rearrangement links TRBV30 to TRBJ1-2; tentative D call: TRBD1 (5 bases). V was cut by 2 bases and J by 1 base, with 8 bases left in between. CDR1 is GTSNPN, CDR2 SVGIG, per germline (reference sequence). This CDR3 region has 13 residues.

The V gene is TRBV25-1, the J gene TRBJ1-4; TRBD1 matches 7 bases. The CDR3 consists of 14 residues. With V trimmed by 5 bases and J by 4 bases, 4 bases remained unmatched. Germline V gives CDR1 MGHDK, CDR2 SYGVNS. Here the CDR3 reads CASSRGGFNEKLFF. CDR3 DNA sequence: TGTGCCAGCAGTCGAGGGGGCTTTAATGAAAAACTGTTTTTT.

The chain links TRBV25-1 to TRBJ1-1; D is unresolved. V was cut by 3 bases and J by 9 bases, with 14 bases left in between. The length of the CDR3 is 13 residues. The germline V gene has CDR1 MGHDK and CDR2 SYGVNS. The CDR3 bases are TGTGCCAGCAGTGAGCGAAGGGAGGGAAAAGCTTTCTTT. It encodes CASSERREGKAFF. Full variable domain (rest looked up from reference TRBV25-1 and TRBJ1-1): EADIYQTPRYLVIGTGKKITLECSQTMGHDKMYWYQQDPGMELHLIHYSYGVNSTEKGDLSSESTVSRIRTEHFPLTLESARPSHTSQYLCASSERREGKAFFGQGTRLTVV.

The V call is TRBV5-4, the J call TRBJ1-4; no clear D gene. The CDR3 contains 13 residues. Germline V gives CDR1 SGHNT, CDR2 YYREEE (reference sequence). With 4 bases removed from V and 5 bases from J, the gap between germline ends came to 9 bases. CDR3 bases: TGTGCCAGCAGCCTGGAAGACAATGAAAAACTGTTTTTT. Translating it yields CASSLEDNEKLFF.

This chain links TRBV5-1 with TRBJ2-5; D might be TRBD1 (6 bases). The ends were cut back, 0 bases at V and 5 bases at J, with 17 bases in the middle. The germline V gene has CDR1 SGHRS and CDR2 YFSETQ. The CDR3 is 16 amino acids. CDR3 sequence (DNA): TGCGCCAGCAGCTTGGGGCCAAGGACAGTGGTCGAGACCCAGTACTTC. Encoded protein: CASSLGPRTVVETQYF.

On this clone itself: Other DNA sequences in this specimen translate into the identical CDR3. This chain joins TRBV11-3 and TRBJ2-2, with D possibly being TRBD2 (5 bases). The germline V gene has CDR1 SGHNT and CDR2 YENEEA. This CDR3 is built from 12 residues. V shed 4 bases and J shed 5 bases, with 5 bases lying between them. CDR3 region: CASSSGTGELFF. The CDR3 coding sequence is TGTGCCAGCAGCTCGGGGACCGGGGAGCTGTTTTTT.

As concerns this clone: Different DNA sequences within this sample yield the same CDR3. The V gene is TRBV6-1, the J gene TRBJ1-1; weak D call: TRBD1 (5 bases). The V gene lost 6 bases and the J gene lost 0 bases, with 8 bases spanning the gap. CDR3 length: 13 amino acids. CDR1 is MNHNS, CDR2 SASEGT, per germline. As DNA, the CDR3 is TGTGCCAGCAGGGCGGGGGTGAACACTGAAGCTTTCTTT. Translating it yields CASRAGVNTEAFF.

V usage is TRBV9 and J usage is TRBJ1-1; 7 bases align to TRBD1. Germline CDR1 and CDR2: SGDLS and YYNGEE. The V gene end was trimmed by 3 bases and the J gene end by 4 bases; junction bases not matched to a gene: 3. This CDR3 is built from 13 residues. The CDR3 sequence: CASSGQGFTEAFF. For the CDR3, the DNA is TGTGCCAGCAGCGGACAGGGTTTCACTGAAGCTTTCTTT.

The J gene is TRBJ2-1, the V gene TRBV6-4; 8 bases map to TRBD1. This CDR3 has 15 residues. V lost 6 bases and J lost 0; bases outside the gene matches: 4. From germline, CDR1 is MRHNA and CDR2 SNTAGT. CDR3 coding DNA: TGTGCCAGCAGGAGGGACAGGAACTCCTACAATGAGCAGTTCTTC. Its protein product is CASRRDRNSYNEQFF.

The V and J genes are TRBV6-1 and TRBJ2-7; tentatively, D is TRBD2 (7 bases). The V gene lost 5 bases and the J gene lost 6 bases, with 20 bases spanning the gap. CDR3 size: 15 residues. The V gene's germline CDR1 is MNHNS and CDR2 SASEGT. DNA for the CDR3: TGTGCCAGCAGTCTCCTCGGGGGGCAGGGATCCGAGCAGTACTTC. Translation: CASSLLGGQGSEQYF.

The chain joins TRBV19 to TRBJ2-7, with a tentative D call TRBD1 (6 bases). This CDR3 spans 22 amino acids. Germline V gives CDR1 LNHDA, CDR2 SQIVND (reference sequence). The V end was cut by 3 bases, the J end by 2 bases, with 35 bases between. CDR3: CASSIKPTGQGIIGPSPYEQYF. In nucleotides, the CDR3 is TGTGCCAGTAGTATTAAGCCCACGGGCCAGGGGATAATAGGGCCATCTCCCTACGAGCAGTACTTC.

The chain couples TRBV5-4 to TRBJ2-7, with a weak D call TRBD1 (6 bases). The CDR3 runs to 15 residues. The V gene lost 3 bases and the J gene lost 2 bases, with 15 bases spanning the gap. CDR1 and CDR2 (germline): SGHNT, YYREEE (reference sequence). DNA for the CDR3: TGTGCCAGCAGCTCGAGGACAGCCTCACCCTACGAGCAGTACTTC. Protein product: CASSSRTASPYEQYF.

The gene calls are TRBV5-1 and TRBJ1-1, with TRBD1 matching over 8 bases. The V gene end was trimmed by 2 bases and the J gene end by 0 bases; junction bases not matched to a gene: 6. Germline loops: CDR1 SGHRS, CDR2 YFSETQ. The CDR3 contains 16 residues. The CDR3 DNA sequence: TGCGCCAGCAGCTTAGGTCAGGGGGCGATGAACACTGAAGCTTTCTTT. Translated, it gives CASSLGQGAMNTEAFF.

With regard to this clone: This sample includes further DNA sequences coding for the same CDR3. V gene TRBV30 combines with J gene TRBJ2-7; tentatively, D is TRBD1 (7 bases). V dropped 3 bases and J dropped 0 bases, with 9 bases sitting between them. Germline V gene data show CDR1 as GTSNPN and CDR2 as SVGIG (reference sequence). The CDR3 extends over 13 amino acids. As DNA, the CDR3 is TGTGCCTGGAGGCAGGGGGGCTCCTACGAGCAGTACTTC. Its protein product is CAWRQGGSYEQYF.

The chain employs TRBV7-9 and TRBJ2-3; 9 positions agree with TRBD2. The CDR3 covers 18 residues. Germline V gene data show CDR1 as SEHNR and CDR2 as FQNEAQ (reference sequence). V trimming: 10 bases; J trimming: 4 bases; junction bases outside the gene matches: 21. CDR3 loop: CATFERPAGGPLSDTQYF. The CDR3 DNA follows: TGTGCCACCTTCGAACGGCCAGCGGGAGGTCCGCTATCAGATACGCAGTATTTT. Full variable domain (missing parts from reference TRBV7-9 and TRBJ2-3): DTGVSQNPRHKITKRGQNVTFRCDPISEHNRLYWYRQTLGQGPEFLTYFQNEAQLEKSRLLSDRFSAERPKGSFSTLEIQRTEQGDSAMYLCATFERPAGGPLSDTQYFGPGTRLTVL.

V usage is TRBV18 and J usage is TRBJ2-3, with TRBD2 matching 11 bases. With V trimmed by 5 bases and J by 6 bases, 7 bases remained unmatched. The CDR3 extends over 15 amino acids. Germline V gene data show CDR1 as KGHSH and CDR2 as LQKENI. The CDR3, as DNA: TGTGCCAGCTCATCAACTAGCGGGGGCGTTGATACGCAGTATTTT. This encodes CASSSTSGGVDTQYF.

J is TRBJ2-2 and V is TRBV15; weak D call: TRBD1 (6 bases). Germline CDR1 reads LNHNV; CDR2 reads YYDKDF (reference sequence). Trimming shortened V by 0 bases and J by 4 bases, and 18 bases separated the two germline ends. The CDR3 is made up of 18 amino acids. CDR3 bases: TGTGCCACCAGCAGAGATCATATAAGTCTAGGGGGCACCGGGGAGCTGTTTTTT. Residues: CATSRDHISLGGTGELFF.

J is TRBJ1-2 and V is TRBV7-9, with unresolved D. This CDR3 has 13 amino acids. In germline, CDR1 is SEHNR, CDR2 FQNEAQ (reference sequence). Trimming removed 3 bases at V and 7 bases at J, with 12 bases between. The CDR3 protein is CASSLTEWSGYTF. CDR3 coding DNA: TGTGCCAGCAGCTTGACGGAATGGAGTGGCTACACCTTC.

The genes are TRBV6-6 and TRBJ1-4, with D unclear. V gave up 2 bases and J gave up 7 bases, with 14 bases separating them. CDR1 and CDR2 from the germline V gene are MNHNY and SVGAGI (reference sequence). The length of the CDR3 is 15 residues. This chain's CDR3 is CASSYNAPPGEKLFF. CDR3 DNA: TGTGCCAGCAGTTACAACGCCCCTCCCGGTGAAAAACTGTTTTTT.

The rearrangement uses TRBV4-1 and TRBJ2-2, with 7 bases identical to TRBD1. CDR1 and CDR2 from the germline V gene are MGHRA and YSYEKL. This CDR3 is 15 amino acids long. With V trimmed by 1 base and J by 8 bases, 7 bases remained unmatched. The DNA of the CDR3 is TGCGCCAGCAGCCAAGCCGGCAGGGGGATTGGGGAGCTGTTTTTT. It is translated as CASSQAGRGIGELFF.

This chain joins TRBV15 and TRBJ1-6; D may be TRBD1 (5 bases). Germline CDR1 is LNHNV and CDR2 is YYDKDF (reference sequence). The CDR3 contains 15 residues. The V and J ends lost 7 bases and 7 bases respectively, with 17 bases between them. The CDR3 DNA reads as TGTGCCACCAAAGGTATCCGGGACCCAAATTCACCCCTCCACTTT. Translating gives CATKGIRDPNSPLHF.

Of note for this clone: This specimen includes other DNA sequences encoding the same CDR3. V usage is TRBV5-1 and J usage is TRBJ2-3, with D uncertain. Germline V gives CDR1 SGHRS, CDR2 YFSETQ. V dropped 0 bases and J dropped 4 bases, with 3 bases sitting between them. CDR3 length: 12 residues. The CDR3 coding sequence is TGCGCCAGCAGCTTGGCGCCAGATACGCAGTATTTT. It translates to CASSLAPDTQYF.

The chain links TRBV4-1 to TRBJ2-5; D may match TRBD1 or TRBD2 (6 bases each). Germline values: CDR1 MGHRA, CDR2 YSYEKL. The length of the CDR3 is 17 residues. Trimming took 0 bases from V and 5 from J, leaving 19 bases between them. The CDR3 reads CASSQDFGGGMMETQYF. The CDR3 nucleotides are TGCGCCAGCAGCCAAGACTTCGGGGGCGGAATGATGGAGACCCAGTACTTC.

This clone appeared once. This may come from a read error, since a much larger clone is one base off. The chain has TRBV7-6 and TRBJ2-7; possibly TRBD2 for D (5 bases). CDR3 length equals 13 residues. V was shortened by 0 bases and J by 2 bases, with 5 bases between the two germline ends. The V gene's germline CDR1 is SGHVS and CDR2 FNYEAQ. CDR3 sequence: CASSLAGAYEQYF. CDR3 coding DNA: TGTGCCAGCAGCTTAGCCGGGGCCTACGAGCAGTACTTC.